The TCR beta chain described here comes from a study of post-analysis software for immune sequencing data. Study-wide points: With TRBV5-6, TRBV5-1 and TRBV20-1 included, about five TRBV segments were more frequent in patients than in controls.

The TCR beta cDNA libraries carried unique molecular identifiers. TCRdb called the PCR reads again in MiXCR, with one record for every CDR3 protein. The profile shows about 680,000 distinct CDR3 sequences, 55% to 60% of them singletons. The CDR3 loop spans 17 amino acids. CDR1 is SGHTA, CDR2 FQGNSA, per germline. Trimming removed 1 base at V and 0 bases at J, with 14 bases between. With regard to this clonotype: The antigen is not known.

Material for sequencing was blood. The source is a girl aged 2 to 10 with multiple sclerosis. The chain combines TRBV7-2 with TRBJ2-3, with D perhaps matching TRBD2 (5 bases). CDR3 residues: CASSLVAPGTSTDTQYF. The CDR3 DNA reads as TGTGCCAGCAGCTTAGTAGCGCCAGGAACTAGCACAGATACGCAGTATTTT. Complete variable domain (other parts from reference TRBV7-2 and TRBJ2-3): GAGVSQSPSNKVTEKGKDVELRCDPISGHTALYWYRQSLGQGLEFLIYFQGNSAPDKSGLPSDRFSAERTGGSVSTLTIQRTQQEDSAVYLCASSLVAPGTSTDTQYFGPGTRLTVL.